This is a list of T cell receptor beta chains from one sample in a study of T cell responses to AZD1222 COVID-19 vaccine. Generated by immunoSEQ multiplex PCR, the TCRdb table keeps only in-frame clones and is missing some. The profile shows 150,000 to 200,000 clones, approximately 90% of them singletons. This material consisted of peripheral blood, taken on day 0 of MenACWY control vaccination. These receptors were collected from an adult in good health. CDR3s leave out the opening cysteine and the closing phenylalanine or tryptophan.

v_gene: TRBV6-5
CDR3aa: ASSYSRSSYEQY

v_gene: TRBV27
CDR3aa: ASSFGTPNEQF

v_gene: TRBV28
CDR3aa: ASRKAGGVEKLF

v_gene: TRBV19
CDR3aa: ASEGEENTEAF

v_gene: TRBV3-1/TRBV3-2
CDR3aa: ASSQDLRASLPEQF

v_gene: TRBV6-5
CDR3aa: ASSYGTGGTNEQF

v_gene: TRBV6-2/TRBV6-3
CDR3aa: ASSYSALGGSYT

v_gene: TRBV30
CDR3aa: AWSGTGWGTEAF

v_gene: TRBV2
CDR3aa: ASLSERYYGYT

v_gene: TRBV3-1/TRBV3-2
CDR3aa: ASKWGAASSYNSPLH

v_gene: TRBV5-1
CDR3aa: ASSSHRASGYGYT

v_gene: TRBV11-3
CDR3aa: ASSLLAGSSYEQY

v_gene: TRBV6-2/TRBV6-3
CDR3aa: ASSPYNEQF

v_gene: TRBV7-6
CDR3aa: ASSPRAGQSSTDTQY

v_gene: TRBV7-2
CDR3aa: ASSTGPHYT

v_gene: TRBV30
CDR3aa: AWSVSRTDLNTEAF

v_gene: TRBV9
CDR3aa: ASSVVVNTGELF

v_gene: TRBV7-9
CDR3aa: ASSLEQAGGYT

v_gene: TRBV13
CDR3aa: ASSLGLAGGDRVYNEQF

v_gene: TRBV5-5
CDR3aa: ASSQTGVSNQPQH

v_gene: TRBV12-5
CDR3aa: ASGLVRTGNNTEAF

v_gene: TRBV9
CDR3aa: ASSVAGAVGGYT

v_gene: TRBV6-4
CDR3aa: ASSDSIGVGYT

v_gene: TRBV25-1
CDR3aa: ASSWAGGINQPQH

v_gene: TRBV7-2
CDR3aa: ASSLTRGWSSEQF

v_gene: TRBV28
CDR3aa: ASSPTVSREQY

v_gene: TRBV10-3
CDR3aa: AIRDIYEQY

v_gene: TRBV7-2
CDR3aa: ATTGGGTTYEQY

v_gene: TRBV2
CDR3aa: ASSALRVVASGSNNEQF

v_gene: TRBV14
CDR3aa: ASSQDSYNSPLH

v_gene: TRBV7-2
CDR3aa: ASSPGLADNEQF

v_gene: TRBV2
CDR3aa: ASSVSKTVGADTQY

v_gene: TRBV5-4
CDR3aa: ASSLGTSGRGNEQF

v_gene: TRBV19
CDR3aa: ASRPPYLGNVGQPQH

v_gene: TRBV4-3
CDR3aa: ASSPSPIQGWGSSGNTIY

v_gene: TRBV28
CDR3aa: ASSLDSNQPQH

v_gene: TRBV7-2
CDR3aa: ASSLDLYEQY

v_gene: TRBV21-1
CDR3aa: ASSPHRAKWGNEQF

v_gene: TRBV7-3
CDR3aa: ASSRLPSGRVSYNEQF

v_gene: TRBV28
CDR3aa: ASRRRGALEQY

v_gene: TRBV6-5
CDR3aa: ASSPDSPVNTEAF

v_gene: TRBV12-3/TRBV12-4
CDR3aa: ATRDRGANEQY

v_gene: TRBV5-1
CDR3aa: ASSPSGSVSYEQY

v_gene: TRBV27
CDR3aa: ASSTYRGDRRGYT

v_gene: TRBV6-5
CDR3aa: ASSRGRQGRYEAF